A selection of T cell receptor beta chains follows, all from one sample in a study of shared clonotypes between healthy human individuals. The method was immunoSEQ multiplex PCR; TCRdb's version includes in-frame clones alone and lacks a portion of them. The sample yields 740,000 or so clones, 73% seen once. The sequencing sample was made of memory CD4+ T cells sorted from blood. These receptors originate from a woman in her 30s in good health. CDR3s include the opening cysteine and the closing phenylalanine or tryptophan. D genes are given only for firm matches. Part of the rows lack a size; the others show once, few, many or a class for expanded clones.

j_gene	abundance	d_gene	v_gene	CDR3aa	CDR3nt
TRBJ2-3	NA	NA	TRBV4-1	CASSQGIWATDTQYF	TGCGCCAGCAGCCAAGGAATATGGGCAACAGATACGCAGTATTTT
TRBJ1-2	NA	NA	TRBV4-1	CASSQGVNYGYTF	TGCGCCAGCAGCCAAGGAGTTAACTATGGCTACACCTTC
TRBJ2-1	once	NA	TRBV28	CASSLSGVGGLSRSYNEQFF	TGTGCCAGCAGTTTATCGGGAGTCGGCGGGCTGAGCCGCTCCTACAATGAGCAGTTCTTC
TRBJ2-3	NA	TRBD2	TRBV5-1	CASSLGLAGEIDTQYF	TGCGCCAGCAGCTTGGGACTAGCGGGAGAAATAGATACGCAGTATTTT
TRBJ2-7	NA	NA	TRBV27	CASSRSHQSYEQYF	TGTGCCAGCAGCCGGAGCCACCAGTCCTACGAGCAGTACTTC
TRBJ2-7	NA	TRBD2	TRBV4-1	CATTGTSGTAYEQYF	TGCGCCACCACCGGAACTAGCGGCACAGCCTACGAGCAGTACTTC
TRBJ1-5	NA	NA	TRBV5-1	CASSFWDPKNQPQHF	TGCGCCAGCAGCTTCTGGGACCCTAAGAATCAGCCCCAGCATTTT
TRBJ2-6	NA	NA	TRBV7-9	CASGKATGANVLTF	TGTGCCAGCGGGAAGGCTACCGGGGCCAACGTCCTGACTTTC
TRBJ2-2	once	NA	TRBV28	CASSEVRGSTGELFF	TGTGCCAGCAGTGAGGTCAGAGGCTCCACCGGGGAGCTGTTTTTT
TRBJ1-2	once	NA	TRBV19	CASEGEFDRGGYTF	TGTGCCAGTGAAGGGGAATTCGACCGAGGAGGCTACACCTTC
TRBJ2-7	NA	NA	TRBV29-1	CSVEDPDEQYF	TGCAGCGTTGAAGATCCCGACGAGCAGTACTTC
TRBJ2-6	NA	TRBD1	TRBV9	CASSVAGGPSGANVLTF	TGTGCCAGCAGCGTAGCAGGGGGCCCCTCTGGGGCCAACGTCCTGACTTTC
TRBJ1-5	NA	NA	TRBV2	CASTWTENQPQHF	TGTGCCAGCACCTGGACGGAGAATCAGCCCCAGCATTTT
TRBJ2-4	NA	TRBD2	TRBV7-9	CATSVGRGNIQYF	TGTGCCACCAGTGTCGGGAGGGGAAACATTCAGTACTTC
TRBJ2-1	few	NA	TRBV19	CASSAPGREQFF	TGTGCCAGTAGTGCACCGGGCCGCGAGCAGTTCTTC
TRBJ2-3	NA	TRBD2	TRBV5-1	CASSLATGLAGVTDTQYF	TGCGCCAGCAGCTTGGCCACGGGACTAGCGGGAGTCACAGATACGCAGTATTTT
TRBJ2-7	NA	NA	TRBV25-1	CASSLTREQYF	TGTGCCAGCAGTTTAACACGCGAGCAGTACTTC
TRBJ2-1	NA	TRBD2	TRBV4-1	CASSRLAGYNEQFF	TGCGCCAGCAGCCGACTAGCGGGTTACAATGAGCAGTTCTTC
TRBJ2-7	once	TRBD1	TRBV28	CASTLAGTGTYYEQYF	TGTGCCAGCACTCTGGCCGGGACAGGGACTTACTACGAGCAGTACTTC
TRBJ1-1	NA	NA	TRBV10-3	CAISESNPGRSTEAFF	TGTGCCATCAGTGAGTCGAATCCGGGGCGAAGCACTGAAGCTTTCTTT
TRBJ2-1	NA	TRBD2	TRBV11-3	CASSLAGLAGENEQFF	TGTGCCAGCAGCTTAGCGGGCCTAGCGGGAGAGAATGAGCAGTTCTTC
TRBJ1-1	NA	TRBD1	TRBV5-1	CASSHRQGARTEAFF	TGCGCCAGCAGCCACCGACAGGGGGCGCGTACTGAAGCTTTCTTT
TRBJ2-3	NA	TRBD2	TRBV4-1	CASSKEREGLTDTQYF	TGCGCCAGCAGCAAGGAGCGGGAGGGCCTCACAGATACGCAGTATTTT
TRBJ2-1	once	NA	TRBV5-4	CASRRDSDNEQFF	TGTGCCAGCCGCCGGGACTCAGACAATGAGCAGTTCTTC
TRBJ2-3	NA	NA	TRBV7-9	CASSLGLGVGTDTQYF	TGTGCCAGCAGCTTAGGCCTAGGGGTAGGAACAGATACGCAGTATTTT
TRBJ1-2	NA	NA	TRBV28	CASSFGAWGYTF	TGTGCCAGCAGTTTTGGGGCGTGGGGCTACACCTTC
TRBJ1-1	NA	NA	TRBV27	CASSFWQYTEAFF	TGTGCCAGCAGTTTTTGGCAGTATACTGAAGCTTTCTTT
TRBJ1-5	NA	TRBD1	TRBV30	CAWSGGGTGAYSNQPQHF	TGTGCCTGGAGTGGCGGCGGGACAGGGGCCTATAGCAATCAGCCCCAGCATTTT
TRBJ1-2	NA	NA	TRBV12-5	CASGLYSSNYGYTF	TGTGCTAGTGGTTTGTACTCCAGTAACTATGGCTACACCTTC
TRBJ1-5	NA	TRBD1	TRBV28	CASSGGLLGQGTNQPQHF	TGTGCCAGCAGCGGCGGGCTCCTGGGACAGGGGACCAATCAGCCCCAGCATTTT
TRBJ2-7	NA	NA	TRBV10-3	CATSGTPTYEQYF	TGTGCCACGTCCGGGACACCGACCTACGAGCAGTACTTC
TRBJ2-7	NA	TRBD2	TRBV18	CASSPGGLAGGDSYEQYF	TGTGCCAGCTCACCGGGGGGACTAGCGGGAGGTGACTCCTACGAGCAGTACTTC
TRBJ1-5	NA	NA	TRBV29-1	CSVSQGWNQPQHF	TGCAGCGTCTCACAGGGCTGGAATCAGCCCCAGCATTTT
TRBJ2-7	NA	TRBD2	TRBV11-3	CASSSTSGFGREGEQYF	TGTGCCAGCAGCTCCACCTCAGGCTTCGGCAGGGAGGGCGAGCAGTACTTC
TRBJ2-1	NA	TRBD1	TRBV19	CASTGQVVFGEQFF	TGTGCCAGTACCGGACAGGTTGTATTTGGTGAGCAGTTCTTC
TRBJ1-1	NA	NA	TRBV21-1	CASSKGKGTTEAFF	TGTGCCAGCAGCAAAGGGAAGGGTACCACTGAAGCTTTCTTT
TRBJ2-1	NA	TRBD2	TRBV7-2	CASSPVALAANEQFF	TGTGCCAGCAGCCCTGTAGCACTAGCGGCCAATGAGCAGTTCTTC
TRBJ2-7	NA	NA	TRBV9	CASDPSGQLSHEQYF	TGTGCCAGCGACCCCTCTGGACAGTTAAGCCACGAGCAGTACTTC